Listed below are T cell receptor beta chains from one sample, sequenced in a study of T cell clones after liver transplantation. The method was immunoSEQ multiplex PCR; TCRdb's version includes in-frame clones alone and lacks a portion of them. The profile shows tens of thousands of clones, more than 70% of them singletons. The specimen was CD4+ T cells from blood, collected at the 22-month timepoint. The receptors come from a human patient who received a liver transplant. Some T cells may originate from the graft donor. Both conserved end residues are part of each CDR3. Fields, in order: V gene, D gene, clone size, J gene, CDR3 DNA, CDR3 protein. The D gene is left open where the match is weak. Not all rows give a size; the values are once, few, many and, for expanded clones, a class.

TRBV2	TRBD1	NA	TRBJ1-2	TGTGCCAGCAGTGTACAGGGGGACCATGGCTACACCTTC	CASSVQGDHGYTF
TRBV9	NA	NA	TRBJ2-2	TGTGCCAGCAGCGCTCCCGGGACACTGAACACCGGGGAGCTGTTTTTT	CASSAPGTLNTGELFF
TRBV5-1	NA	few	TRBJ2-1	TGCGCCAGCAGCTTATTTTATCCTAGCTCCTACAATGAGCAGTTCTTC	CASSLFYPSSYNEQFF
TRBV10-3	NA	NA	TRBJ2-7	TGTGCCATCAGTGAGTCGGGCAGAACAGGCGAGCAGTACTTC	CAISESGRTGEQYF
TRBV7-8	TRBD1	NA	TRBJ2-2	TGTGCCAGCAGCTTAAGGGACAGGGGGCGATACGCGAACACCGGGGAGCTGTTTTTT	CASSLRDRGRYANTGELFF
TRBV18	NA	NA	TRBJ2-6	TGTGCCAGCTCCGTGACAGGCTCTGGGGCCAACGTCCTGACTTTC	CASSVTGSGANVLTF
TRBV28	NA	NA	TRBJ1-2	TGTGCCAGCAGTTTAAACAGGGACTACACCTTC	CASSLNRDYTF
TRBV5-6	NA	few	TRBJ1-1	TGTGCCAGCAGCTTCGGACGGCCGAACACTGAAGCTTTCTTT	CASSFGRPNTEAFF
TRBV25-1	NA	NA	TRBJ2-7	TGTGCCAGCAGTGGACGATCTAGGTTAAGCTCCTACGAGCAGTACTTC	CASSGRSRLSSYEQYF
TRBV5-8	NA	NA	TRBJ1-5	TGTGCCAGCAGCAGCAGGGCCAATCAGCCCCAGCATTTT	CASSSRANQPQHF
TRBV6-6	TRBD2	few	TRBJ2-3	TGTGCCAGCCGTGGGGAGGGGCAGTATTTT	CASRGEGQYF
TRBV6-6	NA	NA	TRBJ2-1	TGTGCCAGCAGTCGGGGGGCACCAAGCTACAATGAGCAGTTCTTC	CASSRGAPSYNEQFF
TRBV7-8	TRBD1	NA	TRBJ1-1	TGTGCCAGCAGCTTCGCCCGGGACAGGGGAGCGACAGCTTTCTTT	CASSFARDRGATAFF
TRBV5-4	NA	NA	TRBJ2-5	TGTGCCAGCAGCGGTCAGGGGCAAGAGACCCAGTACTTC	CASSGQGQETQYF
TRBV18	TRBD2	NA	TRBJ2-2	TGTGCCAGCTCACGGACTAGTGATACCGGGGAGCTGTTTTTT	CASSRTSDTGELFF
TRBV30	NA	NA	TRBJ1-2	TGTGCCTGGCGGGGGCGAGGGGACTATGGCTACACCTTC	CAWRGRGDYGYTF
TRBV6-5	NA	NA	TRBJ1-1	TGTGCCAGCAGTCGGCAATTGGACACTGAAGCTTTCTTT	CASSRQLDTEAFF
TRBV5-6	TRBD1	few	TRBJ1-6	TGTGCCAGCAGCTACGGGACAGGCTCTGGGAATTCACCCCTCCACTTT	CASSYGTGSGNSPLHF
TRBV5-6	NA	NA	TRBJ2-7	TGTGCCAGCAGCTTCAACAGGGTTTCCGAGCAGTACTTC	CASSFNRVSEQYF
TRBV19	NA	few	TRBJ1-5	TGTGCCAGTACCCTGGGGAGTATCGGGCAGCCCCAGCATTTT	CASTLGSIGQPQHF
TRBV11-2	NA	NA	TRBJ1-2	TGTGCCAGCAGCTTCGACAGAAGGTCTGGCTACACCTTC	CASSFDRRSGYTF
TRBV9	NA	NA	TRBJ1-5	TGTGCCAGCAGCGCGGACGGAGGCAATCAGCCCCAGCATTTT	CASSADGGNQPQHF